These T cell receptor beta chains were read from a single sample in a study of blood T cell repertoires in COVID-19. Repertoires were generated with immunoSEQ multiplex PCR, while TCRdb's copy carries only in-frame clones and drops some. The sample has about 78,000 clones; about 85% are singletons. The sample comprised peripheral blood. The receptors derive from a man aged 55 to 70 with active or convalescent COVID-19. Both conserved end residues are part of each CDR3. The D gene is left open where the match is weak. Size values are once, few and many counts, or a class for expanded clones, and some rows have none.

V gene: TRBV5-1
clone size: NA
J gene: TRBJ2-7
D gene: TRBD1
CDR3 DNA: TGCGCCAGCTCAAAGGGACAGCCCTACGAGCAGTACTTC
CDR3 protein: CASSKGQPYEQYF

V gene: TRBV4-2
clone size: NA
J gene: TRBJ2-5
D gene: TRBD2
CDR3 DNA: TGTGCCAGCAGCCCCGGGACTAGCGGGGGCGAGACCCAGTACTTC
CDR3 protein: CASSPGTSGGETQYF

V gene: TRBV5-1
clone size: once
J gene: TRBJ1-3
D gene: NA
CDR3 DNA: TGCGCCAGCAGTGACAGCCCAGGCTCTGGAAACACCATATATTTT
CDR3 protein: CASSDSPGSGNTIYF

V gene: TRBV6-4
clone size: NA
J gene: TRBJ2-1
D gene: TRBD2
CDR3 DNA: TGTGCCAGCAGTGATAAAGCGGGGGGGCGGTTTAATGAGCAGTTCTTC
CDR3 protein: CASSDKAGGRFNEQFF

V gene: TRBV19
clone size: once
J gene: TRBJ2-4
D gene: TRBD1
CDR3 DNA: TGTGCCAGTAGTTCGAGGACAGGGGGTGATTTCGGAAACATTCAGTACTTC
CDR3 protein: CASSSRTGGDFGNIQYF

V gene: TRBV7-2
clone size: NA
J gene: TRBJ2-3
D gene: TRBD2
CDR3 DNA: TGTGCCAGCAGCCGGAGCGGGGGTGTCCCTGCAGCAGATACGCAGTATTTT
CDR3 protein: CASSRSGGVPAADTQYF

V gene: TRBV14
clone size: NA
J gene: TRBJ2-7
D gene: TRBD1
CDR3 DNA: TGTGCCAGCAGCCAATGGCAGGGGGCTTACGAGCAGTACTTC
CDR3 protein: CASSQWQGAYEQYF

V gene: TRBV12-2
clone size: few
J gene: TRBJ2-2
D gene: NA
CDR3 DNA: TGTGCAAGTCGCACCAGGGACAGGGGGATTATCGGGGAGCTGTTTTTT
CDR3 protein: CASRTRDRGIIGELFF

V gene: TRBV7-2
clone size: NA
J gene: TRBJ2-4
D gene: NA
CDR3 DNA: TGTGCCAGCAGCTTAACTGAACGGGGCATTCAGTACTTC
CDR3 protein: CASSLTERGIQYF

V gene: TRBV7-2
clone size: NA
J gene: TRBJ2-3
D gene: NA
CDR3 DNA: TGTGCCAGCAGCTTAGGTGCGGATACGCAGTATTTT
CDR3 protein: CASSLGADTQYF

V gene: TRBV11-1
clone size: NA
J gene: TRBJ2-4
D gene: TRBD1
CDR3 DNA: TGTGCCAGCAGTTCACCGGGACAGGGAAAAAACATTCAGTACTTC
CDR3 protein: CASSSPGQGKNIQYF

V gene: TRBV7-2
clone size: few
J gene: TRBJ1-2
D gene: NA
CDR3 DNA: TGTGCCAGCAGCTTAGGGGGGGGACGGAGCAATGGCTACACCTTC
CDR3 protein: CASSLGGGRSNGYTF

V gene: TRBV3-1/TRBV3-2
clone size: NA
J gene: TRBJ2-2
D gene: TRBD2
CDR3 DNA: TGTGCCAGCAGACAAGCGACTAGCGGGGGGCCGACGAACACCGGGGAGCTGTTTTTT
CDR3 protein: CASRQATSGGPTNTGELFF

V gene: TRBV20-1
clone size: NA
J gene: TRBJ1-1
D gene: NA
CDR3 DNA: TGCAGTGCGCACATGAACACTGAAGCTTTCTTT
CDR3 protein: CSAHMNTEAFF

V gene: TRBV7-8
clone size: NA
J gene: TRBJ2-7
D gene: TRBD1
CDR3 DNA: TGTGCCAGCAGCCAAGGGACAGTCTCCGGCGAGCAGTACTTC
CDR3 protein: CASSQGTVSGEQYF

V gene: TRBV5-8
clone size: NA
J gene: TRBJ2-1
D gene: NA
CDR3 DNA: TGTGCCAGCAGTCTACTAAGTCAGGGTGGTGAGCAGTTCTTC
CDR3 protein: CASSLLSQGGEQFF

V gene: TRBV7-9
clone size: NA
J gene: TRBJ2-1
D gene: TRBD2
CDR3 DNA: TGTGCCAGCACCAAGACTAGCGGGGGGTCCTACAATGAGCAGTTCTTC
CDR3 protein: CASTKTSGGSYNEQFF

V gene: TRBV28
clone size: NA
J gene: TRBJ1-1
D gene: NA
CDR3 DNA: TGTGCCAGCAGTTGGGAGACCTTGAACACTGAAGCTTTCTTT
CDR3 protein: CASSWETLNTEAFF

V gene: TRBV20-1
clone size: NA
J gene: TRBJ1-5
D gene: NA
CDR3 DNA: TGCAGTGCTAGTCCGGGTCCCCTGGCTAGCAATCAGCCCCAGCATTTT
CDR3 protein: CSASPGPLASNQPQHF

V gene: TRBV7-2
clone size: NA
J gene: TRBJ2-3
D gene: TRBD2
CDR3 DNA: TGTGCCAGCAGCTTGAGCGGGGGGGCGGATACGCAGTATTTT
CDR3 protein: CASSLSGGADTQYF

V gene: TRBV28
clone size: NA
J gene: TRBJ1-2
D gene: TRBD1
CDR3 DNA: TGTGCCAGCAGGAACAGGGGAATTTCTAACTATGGCTACACCTTC
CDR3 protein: CASRNRGISNYGYTF

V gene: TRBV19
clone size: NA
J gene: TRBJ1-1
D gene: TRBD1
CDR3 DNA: TGTGCCATAAGTCCCAGACAGGGAATGATGAACACTGAAGCTTTCTTT
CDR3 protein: CAISPRQGMMNTEAFF

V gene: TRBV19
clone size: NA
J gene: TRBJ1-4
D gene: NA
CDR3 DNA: TGTGCCAGTAGTATTATTATGGGGCTAGGAGAAAAACTGTTTTTT
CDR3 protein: CASSIIMGLGEKLFF

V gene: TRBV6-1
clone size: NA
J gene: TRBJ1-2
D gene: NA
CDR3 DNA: TGTGCCAGCAGTGAACCGGGTTCGGGGATCTATGGCTACACCTTC
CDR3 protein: CASSEPGSGIYGYTF

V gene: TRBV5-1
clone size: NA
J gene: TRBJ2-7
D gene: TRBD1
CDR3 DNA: TGCGCCAGCAGGGCTTACGGGACAGGCCCTTCCTACGAGCAGTACTTC
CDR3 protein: CASRAYGTGPSYEQYF

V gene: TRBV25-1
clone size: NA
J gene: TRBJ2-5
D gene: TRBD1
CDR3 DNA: TGTGCGGGTGGCCGGGACAGGGAAGAGACCCAGTACTTC
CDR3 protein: CAGGRDREETQYF

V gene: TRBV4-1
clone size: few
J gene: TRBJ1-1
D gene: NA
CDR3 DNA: TGCGCCAGCAGCCAAGGGGGCGGACGGATAGGTGAAGCTTTCTTT
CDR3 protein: CASSQGGGRIGEAFF

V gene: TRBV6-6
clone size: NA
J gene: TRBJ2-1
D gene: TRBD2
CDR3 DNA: TGTGCCAGCAGTGTAGCGGGGGGGCTCAATGAGCAGTTCTTC
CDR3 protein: CASSVAGGLNEQFF